The present TCR beta chain was sequenced within a study of metastatic and nonmetastatic thyroid tumors. Overall study context: A comparison of repertoires was made across blood and tumor or nodule tissue from malignant and benign thyroid patients.

TCRdb re-called the PCR reads via MiXCR. Seen here are tens of thousands of clones, 25% observed once, and the top ten hold about 10%. Thyroid surgery had not been preceded by any treatment in any patient. The source material was blood. The sequence derives from a female donor with papillary thyroid cancer or a benign thyroid nodule (not recorded which). Some clones in this sample may be carry-over from other donors' samples.

CDR3 DNA sequence: TGTGCCAGCAGCTTAGGGAGCTGGGGCACCATATATTTT. As protein: CASSLGSWGTIYF. The rearrangement joins TRBV7-2 to TRBJ1-3; no reliable D call. The CDR3 spans 13 residues. Germline V CDR1 and CDR2: SGHTA, FQGNSA. V lost 1 base and J lost 9, with 10 bases in between.